This entry lists 5 T cell receptor beta chains sequenced from one sample in a study of blood T cell repertoires in COVID-19. This table comes from immunoSEQ multiplex PCR, and its TCRdb copy is limited to in-frame clones, with some not included. The sample has roughly 260,000 clones, roughly 87% seen once. Source material: peripheral blood. Source of these receptors: a woman in her fifties or sixties who had recovered from COVID-19.

V usage is TRBV7-2 and J usage is TRBJ1-2, with 8 nucleotides matching TRBD1. Germline CDR1 and CDR2: SGHTA and FQGNSA. Unmatched junction bases numbered 4, after V lost 2 bases and J lost 8 bases. The length of the CDR3 is 13 residues. CDR3 residues: CASSLITGGGYTF. CDR3 nucleotide sequence: TGTGCCAGCAGCTTAATTACAGGGGGAGGCTACACCTTC.

V gene TRBV28 combines with J gene TRBJ1-5; tentative D call: TRBD1 (5 bases). The V gene lost 1 base and the J gene lost 3 bases, with 10 bases spanning the gap. CDR1 MDHEN and CDR2 SYDVKM come from the germline V gene. CDR3 length: 15 amino acids. The CDR3 reads CASSLFGGPNQPQHF. DNA for the CDR3: TGTGCCAGCAGTTTATTCGGGGGTCCCAATCAGCCCCAGCATTTT.

This clone has only one observation. V is TRBV29-1 and J is TRBJ1-2; 7 positions match TRBD1. Germline-derived CDR1 and CDR2 are SQVTM and ANQGSEA. The CDR3 contains 13 residues. The V segment lost 4 bases and the J segment 7 bases; nucleotides outside the gene matches: 9. CDR3 sequence: CSVGETGYRGYTF. In DNA form, the CDR3 reads TGCAGCGTTGGAGAGACAGGGTACCGTGGCTACACCTTC.

The rearrangement uses TRBV18 and TRBJ2-2, with 10 positions matching TRBD1. J was trimmed by 4 bases and V by 2 bases; bases with no gene match: 10. The CDR3 has 18 residues. Per germline, CDR1 KGHSH and CDR2 LQKENI. The CDR3 DNA reads as TGTGCCAGCTCACCAATCTACCCGGGACAGGGGTTCACCGGGGAGCTGTTTTTT. Its translation: CASSPIYPGQGFTGELFF. The entire variable domain, with the rest obtained from reference TRBV18 and TRBJ2-2, is as follows: NAGVMQNPRHLVRRRGQEARLRCSPMKGHSHVYWYRQLPEEGLKFMVYLQKENIIDESGMPKERFSAEFPKEGPSILRIQQVVRGDSAAYFCASSPIYPGQGFTGELFFGEGSRLTVL.

The chain joins TRBV3-1 (or the pseudogene TRBV3-2) to TRBJ2-3; 11 nucleotides line up with TRBD2. Germline V gene data show CDR1 as LGHDT and CDR2 as YNNKEL (reference sequence). This CDR3 is built from 18 residues. J was trimmed by 0 bases and V by 2 bases; bases with no gene match: 7. Written as DNA, the CDR3 is TGTGCCAGCAGCCAATCTAGCGGGAGGCCCTTTAGCACAGATACGCAGTATTTT. It specifies CASSQSSGRPFSTDTQYF.